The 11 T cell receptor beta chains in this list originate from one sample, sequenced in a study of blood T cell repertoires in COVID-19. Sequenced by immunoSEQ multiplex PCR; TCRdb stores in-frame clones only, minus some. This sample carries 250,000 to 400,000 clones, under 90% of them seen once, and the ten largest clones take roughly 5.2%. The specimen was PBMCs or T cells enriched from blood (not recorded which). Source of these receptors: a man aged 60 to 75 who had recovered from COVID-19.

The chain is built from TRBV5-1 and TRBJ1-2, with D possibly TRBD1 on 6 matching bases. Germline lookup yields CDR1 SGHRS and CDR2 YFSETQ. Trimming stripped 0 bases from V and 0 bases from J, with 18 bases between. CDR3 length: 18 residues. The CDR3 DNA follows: TGCGCCAGCAGCTTGGGTTGGCAGGGGATTTCGGCTAACTATGGCTACACCTTC. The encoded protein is CASSLGWQGISANYGYTF.

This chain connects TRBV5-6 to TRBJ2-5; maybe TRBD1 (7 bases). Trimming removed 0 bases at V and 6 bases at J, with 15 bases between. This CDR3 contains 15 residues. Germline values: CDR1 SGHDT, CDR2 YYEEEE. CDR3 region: CASSLVGGGGKTQYF. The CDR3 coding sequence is TGTGCCAGCAGCTTGGTCGGAGGGGGCGGGAAGACCCAGTACTTC.

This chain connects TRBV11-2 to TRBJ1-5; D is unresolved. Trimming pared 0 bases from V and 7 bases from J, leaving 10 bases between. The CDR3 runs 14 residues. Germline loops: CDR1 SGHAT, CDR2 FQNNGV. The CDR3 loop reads CASSLDLRVQPQHF. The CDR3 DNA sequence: TGTGCCAGCAGCTTAGATCTGAGGGTCCAGCCCCAGCATTTT.

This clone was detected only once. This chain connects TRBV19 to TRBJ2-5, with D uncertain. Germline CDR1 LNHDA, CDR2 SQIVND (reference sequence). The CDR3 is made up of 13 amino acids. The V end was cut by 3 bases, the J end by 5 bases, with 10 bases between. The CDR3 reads CASSIPPSETQYF. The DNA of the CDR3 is TGTGCCAGTAGTATCCCTCCCTCGGAGACCCAGTACTTC.

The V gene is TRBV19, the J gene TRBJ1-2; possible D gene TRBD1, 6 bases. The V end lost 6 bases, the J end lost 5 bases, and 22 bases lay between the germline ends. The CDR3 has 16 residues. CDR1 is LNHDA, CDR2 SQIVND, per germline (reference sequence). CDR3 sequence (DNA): TGTGCCAGTAGCCCTATCGGACAGAGACCGCTTTATGGCTACACCTTC. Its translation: CASSPIGQRPLYGYTF.

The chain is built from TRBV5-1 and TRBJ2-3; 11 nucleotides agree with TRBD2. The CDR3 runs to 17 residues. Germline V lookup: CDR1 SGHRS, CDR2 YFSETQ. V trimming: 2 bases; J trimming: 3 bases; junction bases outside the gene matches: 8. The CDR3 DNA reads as TGCGCCAGCAGCTTTCTTACTAGCGGGAGATCAACAGATACGCAGTATTTT. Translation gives CASSFLTSGRSTDTQYF.

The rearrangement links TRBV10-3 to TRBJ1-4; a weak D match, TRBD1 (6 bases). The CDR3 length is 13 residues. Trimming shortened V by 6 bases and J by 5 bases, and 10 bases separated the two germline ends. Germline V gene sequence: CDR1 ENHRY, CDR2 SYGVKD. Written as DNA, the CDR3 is TGTGCCATCAGCGGACAGCCCAATGAAAAACTGTTTTTT. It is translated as CAISGQPNEKLFF.

Here the CDR3 DNA reads TGTGCCAGCAGTTTATGGGGTCGGACTAGGCTAGCGGGCGCTAATGAGCAGTTCTTC. Protein sequence: CASSLWGRTRLAGANEQFF. The V call is TRBV27, the J call TRBJ2-1, with TRBD2 matching 8 bases. Trimming removed 1 base from V and 7 bases from J; junction bases left unmatched: 18. CDR3 length equals 19 residues. CDR1 MNHEY and CDR2 SMNVEV come from the germline V gene (reference sequence).

In DNA, the CDR3 is TGTGCCAGCAGCAAGGGGGACACTCTATCCTACGAGCAGTACTTC. Protein product: CASSKGDTLSYEQYF. This chain joins TRBV7-9 and TRBJ2-7, with a possible D match to TRBD1 (6 bases). Germline-derived CDR1 and CDR2 are SEHNR and FQNEAQ (reference sequence). The CDR3 runs to 15 residues. Trimming shortened V by 5 bases and J by 1 base, and 15 bases separated the two germline ends.

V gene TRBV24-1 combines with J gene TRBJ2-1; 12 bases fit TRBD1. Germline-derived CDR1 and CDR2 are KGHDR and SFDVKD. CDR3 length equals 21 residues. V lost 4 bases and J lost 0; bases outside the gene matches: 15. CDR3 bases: TGTGCCACCAGTGACCCCCCGGGACAGGGGGCTAGCGGGGGCTCCTACAATGAGCAGTTCTTC. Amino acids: CATSDPPGQGASGGSYNEQFF.

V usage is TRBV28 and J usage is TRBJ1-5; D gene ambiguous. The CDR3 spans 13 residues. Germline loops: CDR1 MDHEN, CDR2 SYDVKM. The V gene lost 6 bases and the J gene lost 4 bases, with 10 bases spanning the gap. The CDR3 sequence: CASSRVLNQPQHF. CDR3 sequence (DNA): TGTGCCAGCAGCCGGGTCCTAAATCAGCCCCAGCATTTT.